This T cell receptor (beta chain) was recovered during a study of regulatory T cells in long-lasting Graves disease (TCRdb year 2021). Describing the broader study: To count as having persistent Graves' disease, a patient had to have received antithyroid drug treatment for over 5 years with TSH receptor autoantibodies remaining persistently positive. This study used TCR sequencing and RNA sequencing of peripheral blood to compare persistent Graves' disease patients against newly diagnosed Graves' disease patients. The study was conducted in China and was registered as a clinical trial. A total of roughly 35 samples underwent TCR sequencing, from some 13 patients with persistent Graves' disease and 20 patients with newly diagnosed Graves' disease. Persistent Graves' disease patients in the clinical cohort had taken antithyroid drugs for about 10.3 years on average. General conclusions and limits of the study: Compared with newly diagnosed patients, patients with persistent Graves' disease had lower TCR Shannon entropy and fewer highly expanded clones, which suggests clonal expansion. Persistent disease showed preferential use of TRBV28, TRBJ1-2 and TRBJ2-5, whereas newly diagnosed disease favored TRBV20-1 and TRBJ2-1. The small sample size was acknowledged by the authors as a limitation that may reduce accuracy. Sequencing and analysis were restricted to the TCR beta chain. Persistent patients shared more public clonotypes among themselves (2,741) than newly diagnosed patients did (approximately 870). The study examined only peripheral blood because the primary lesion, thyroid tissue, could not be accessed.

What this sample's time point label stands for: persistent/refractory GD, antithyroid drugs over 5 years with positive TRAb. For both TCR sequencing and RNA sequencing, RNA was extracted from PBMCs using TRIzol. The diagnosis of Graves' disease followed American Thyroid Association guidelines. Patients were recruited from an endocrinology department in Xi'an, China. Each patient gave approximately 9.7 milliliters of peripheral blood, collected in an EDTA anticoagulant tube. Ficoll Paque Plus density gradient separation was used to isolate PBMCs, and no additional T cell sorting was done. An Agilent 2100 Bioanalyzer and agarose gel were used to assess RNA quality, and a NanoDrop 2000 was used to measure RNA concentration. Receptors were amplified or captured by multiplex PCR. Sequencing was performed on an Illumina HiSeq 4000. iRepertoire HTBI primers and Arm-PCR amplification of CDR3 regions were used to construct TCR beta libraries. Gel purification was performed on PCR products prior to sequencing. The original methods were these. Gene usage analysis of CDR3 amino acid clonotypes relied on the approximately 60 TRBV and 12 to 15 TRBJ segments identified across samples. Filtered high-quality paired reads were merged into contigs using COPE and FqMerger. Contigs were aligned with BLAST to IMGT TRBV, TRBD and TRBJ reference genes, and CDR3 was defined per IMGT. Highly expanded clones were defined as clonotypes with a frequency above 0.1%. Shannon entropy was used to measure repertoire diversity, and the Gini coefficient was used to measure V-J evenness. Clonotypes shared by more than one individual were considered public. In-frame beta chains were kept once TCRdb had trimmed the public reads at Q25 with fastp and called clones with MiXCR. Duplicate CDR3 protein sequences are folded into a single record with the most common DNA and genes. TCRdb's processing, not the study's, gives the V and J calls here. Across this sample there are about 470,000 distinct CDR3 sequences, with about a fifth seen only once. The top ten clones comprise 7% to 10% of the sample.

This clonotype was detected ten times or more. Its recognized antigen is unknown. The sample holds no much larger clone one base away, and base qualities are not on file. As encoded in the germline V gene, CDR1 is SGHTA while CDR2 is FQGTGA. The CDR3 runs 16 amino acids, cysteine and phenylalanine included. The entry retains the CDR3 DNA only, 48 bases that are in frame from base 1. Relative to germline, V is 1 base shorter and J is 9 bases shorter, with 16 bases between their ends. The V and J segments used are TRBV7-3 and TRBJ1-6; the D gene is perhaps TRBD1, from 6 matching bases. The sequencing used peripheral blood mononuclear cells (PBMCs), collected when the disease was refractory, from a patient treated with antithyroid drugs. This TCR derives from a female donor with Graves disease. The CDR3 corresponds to CASSLNARGSGSPLHF. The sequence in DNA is TGTGCCAGCAGCTTAAACGCCAGGGGTAGCGGTTCACCCCTCCACTTT.